The 10 T cell receptor beta chains in this list originate from one sample, sequenced in a study of blood T cell repertoires in COVID-19 (dated by TCRdb to 2020 to 2022). Libraries came from the immunoSEQ multiplex PCR assay. Entries here come from immuneACCESS through TCRdb and include only in-frame sequences with V and J called. Some clones fail to appear in such tables; in the studies checked, an unresolved V gene covers under half of the shortfall, and the cause of the remainder is unknown. Counted in this sample were tens of thousands of clones; 78% of them appeared once. The ten top clones hold around 25% of the sample. The sequencing input was peripheral blood. Source of these receptors: a human donor in a cohort sampled during active COVID-19.

The DNA for the CDR3 is TGTGCCACCAGCAGAGGGATGAGCGCTGAAGCTTTCTTT. It specifies CATSRGMSAEAFF. The genes are TRBV15 and TRBJ1-1; no clear D. Trimming removed 1 base at V and 6 bases at J, with 9 bases between. Germline CDR1 and CDR2: LNHNV and YYDKDF (reference sequence). This CDR3 comprises 13 residues.

CDR3 DNA: TGTGCCTGGAGTGCGCCCCCAGGACTAGCGGGAGTAGGAGATACGCAGTATTTT. As protein: CAWSAPPGLAGVGDTQYF. This chain links TRBV30 with TRBJ2-3, with 13 bases lining up with TRBD2. After removal of 1 base from V and 5 bases from J, the junction contained 12 bases not matched to a gene. CDR1 GTSNPN and CDR2 SVGIG come from the germline V gene (reference sequence). There are 18 residues in the CDR3.

Only a few counts were recorded for this clone. The V gene is TRBV4-1, the J gene TRBJ2-1; 9 positions match TRBD2. The CDR3 loop spans 15 amino acids. Germline loops: CDR1 MGHRA, CDR2 YSYEKL. V was clipped by 8 bases and J by 6 bases; unmatched bases: 11. CDR3 amino acids: CASGVAAGGFNEQFF. CDR3 nucleotides: TGCGCCAGCGGCGTCGCGGCGGGAGGGTTCAATGAGCAGTTCTTC.

The chain combines TRBV7-9 with TRBJ2-1; D ambiguous. CDR3 length: 11 residues. The ends were cut back, 0 bases at V and 8 bases at J, with 2 bases in the middle. Germline CDR1 is SEHNR and CDR2 is FQNEAQ (reference sequence). In DNA, the CDR3 is TGTGCCAGCAGCTTAGCCGATGAGCAGTTCTTC. Translation: CASSLADEQFF.

J is TRBJ2-2 and V is TRBV9, with D hard to call. This CDR3 spans 16 amino acids. V lost 0 bases and J 7 bases, leaving 16 bases between the germline ends. Germline loops: CDR1 SGDLS, CDR2 YYNGEE. The CDR3 sequence is CASSVGGSWRGGELFF. Written as DNA, the CDR3 is TGTGCCAGCAGCGTAGGCGGTTCCTGGCGAGGCGGGGAGCTGTTTTTT.

The rearrangement joins TRBV28 to TRBJ1-1, with D unresolved. The V end lost 4 bases, the J end lost 6 bases, and 9 bases lay between the germline ends. Germline loops: CDR1 MDHEN, CDR2 SYDVKM. The CDR3 sequence is 12 residues long. This CDR3 reads CASSWALAEAFF. The CDR3 DNA reads TGTGCCAGCAGTTGGGCGCTCGCTGAAGCTTTCTTT.

There are a few counts of this clone. The rearrangement links TRBV7-3 to TRBJ2-2; TRBD2 matches at 8 bases. The CDR3 covers 16 residues. Germline loops: CDR1 SGHTA, CDR2 FQGTGA. The trim removed 1 base at V and 6 bases at J, leaving 7 bases unmatched. In nucleotides, the CDR3 is TGTGCCAGCAGCTTAATAACTAGCGGTGCTCCCGGGGAGCTGTTTTTT. As protein: CASSLITSGAPGELFF.

The gene calls are TRBV7-9 and TRBJ2-1, with TRBD2 matching 8 bases. The CDR3 spans 15 residues. Germline CDR1 reads SEHNR; CDR2 reads FQNEAQ (reference sequence). The V and J ends lost 0 bases and 8 bases, in that order; junction bases with no gene match: 6. The CDR3 region is CASSLAGLVPDEQFF. The CDR3 nucleotides are TGTGCCAGCAGCTTAGCGGGACTAGTCCCCGATGAGCAGTTCTTC.

Notes on this clone: This same CDR3 is encoded by further DNA sequences in the sample. The rearrangement links TRBV18 to TRBJ2-5, with D possibly matching TRBD2 (6 bases). This CDR3 has 14 residues. V shed 2 bases and J shed 4 bases, with 11 bases lying between them. Germline assignment: CDR1 KGHSH and CDR2 LQKENI. In DNA, the CDR3 is TGTGCCAGCTCACCAGGAGGGGCAGGAGAGACCCAGTACTTC. Its protein product is CASSPGGAGETQYF.

The chain uses TRBV28 and TRBJ1-1, with D possibly being TRBD1 (6 bases). This CDR3 is 15 amino acids long. V lost 6 bases to trimming and J lost 1 base, with 15 bases between them. Germline CDR1 reads MDHEN; CDR2 reads SYDVKM. The CDR3 DNA sequence: TGTGCCAGCAGCAGAGACGGGACACGGAACACTGAAGCTTTCTTT. Its protein product is CASSRDGTRNTEAFF.